This record concerns one T cell receptor (beta chain) sequence. As yet, its antigen is unknown. This sample was included in a study of T-cell reconstitution after alpha-beta-depleted transplantation in children. Study results and limitations: At one year after transplant, newly produced T cells mostly accounted for T-cell counts and diversity. By about two months after transplant, alpha-beta T cells reportedly arose from several hundred graft clones that had expanded. From surviving recipient T cells and thymic progenitors came the high day-60 TCRbeta diversity observed in some patients.

The CDR3 has 15 residues. The trim removed 5 bases at V and 2 bases at J, leaving 8 bases unmatched. Germline CDR1 reads MDHEN; CDR2 reads SYDVKM. During its preparation, the TCRbeta library received unique molecular identifiers. From the PCR reads, TCRdb called clonotypes with MiXCR, one entry per CDR3 protein. The sample lists fewer than 150,000 distinct CDR3 sequences; about a tenth were seen once. The input for sequencing was PBMCs, mostly from graft donor cells, taken 180 days after TCRalphabeta/CD19-depleted stem cell transplant. The J gene is TRBJ2-7, the V gene TRBV28; 8 bases match TRBD2. The clonotype was recovered from a girl in the first two years of life who had a stem cell transplant for combined immunodeficiency, so the T cells may come from the graft donor. The DNA for the CDR3 is TGTGCCAGCAGTCTCCTAGCGGGTCCCGCCTACGAGCAGTACTTC. It specifies CASSLLAGPAYEQYF. Variable domain in full (rest from reference TRBV28 and TRBJ2-7): DVKVTQSSRYLVKRTGEKVFLECVQDMDHENMFWYRQDPGLGLRLIYFSYDVKMKEKGDIPEGYSVSREKKERFSLILESASTNQTSMYLCASSLLAGPAYEQYFGPGTRLTVT.